Listed here is a single TCR beta chain. Without the conserved terminal phenylalanine or tryptophan, this CDR3 likely stems from a read error. It is unclear where the CDR3 begins or ends on the DNA, so no DNA is shown, and the CDR3 is as TCRdb lists it. The CDR3 is 18 amino acids in total, end residues counted. Germline V gene sequence: CDR1 MGHRA, CDR2 YSYEKL. TCRdb reprocessed the PCR reads via MiXCR and lists one record per CDR3 protein. In the table there are approximately 18,000 distinct CDR3 sequences, around 40% of which are singletons. The record originates from a study of tumor-infiltrating lymphocytes in oesophageal squamous cell carcinoma.

Sequencing was done on a sample of blood. The genes are TRBV4-1 and TRBJ2-1; the D call in the table, TRBD2, was not verified against the DNA. The receptor's source is a male donor with esophageal squamous cell carcinoma. CDR3 loop: CASSQVIGSANYGYTFGS.